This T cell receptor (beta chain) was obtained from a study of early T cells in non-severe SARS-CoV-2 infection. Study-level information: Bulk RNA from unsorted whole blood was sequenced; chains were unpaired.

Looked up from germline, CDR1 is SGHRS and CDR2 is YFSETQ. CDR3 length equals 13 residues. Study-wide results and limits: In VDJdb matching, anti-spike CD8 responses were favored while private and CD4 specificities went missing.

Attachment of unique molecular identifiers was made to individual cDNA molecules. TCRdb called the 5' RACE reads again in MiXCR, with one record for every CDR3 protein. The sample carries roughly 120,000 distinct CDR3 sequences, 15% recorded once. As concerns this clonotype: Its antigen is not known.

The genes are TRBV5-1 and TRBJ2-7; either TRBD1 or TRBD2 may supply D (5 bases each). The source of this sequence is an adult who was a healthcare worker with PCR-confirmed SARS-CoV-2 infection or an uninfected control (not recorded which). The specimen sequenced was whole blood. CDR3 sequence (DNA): TGCGCATCCACCCCGGGGACCTCCTACGAGCAGTACTTC. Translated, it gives CASTPGTSYEQYF.